This T cell receptor beta chain was found in a study of early T cells in non-severe SARS-CoV-2 infection. Study information: Whole-blood bulk RNA, unsorted, was sequenced, and chains were unpaired.

Attached unique molecular identifiers marked individual cDNA molecules. TCRdb re-analysed the 5' RACE reads in MiXCR, keeping a single row per CDR3 protein. The profile covers 90,000 to 120,000 distinct CDR3 sequences, with around 10% appearing a single time and roughly 7.5% taken by the ten largest. This clonotype was observed many times. As yet, its antigen is unknown. Overall study results and limits: Private and CD4 specificities were missed by VDJdb matching, skewed to anti-spike CD8.

This CDR3 spans 14 amino acids. The V gene's germline CDR1 is MNHEY and CDR2 SMNVEV (reference sequence). Germline trimming cut 9 bases from V and 5 bases from J; bases unmatched to any gene: 6. This sequence joins TRBV27 and TRBJ2-1, with 11 bases that match TRBD2. The TCR was taken from an adult who was a healthcare worker with PCR-confirmed SARS-CoV-2 infection or an uninfected control (not recorded which). What was sequenced was whole blood. The CDR3 reads CARGIAGGNNEQFF. The CDR3, as DNA: TGTGCCAGGGGGATAGCGGGAGGGAACAATGAGCAGTTCTTC.